Sequencing of this TCR beta chain was carried out in a study of beta chain features in type 1 diabetes. Study-level findings and limits: Naive, central memory and regulatory TCRB repertoires appeared more similar among patients than healthy donors.

Germline assignment: CDR1 MDHEN and CDR2 SYDVKM. The CDR3 sequence is 15 residues long. Between the trimmed V and J ends, which lost 2 bases and 0 bases, there was a span of 10 bases. Every bit of the isolated RNA underwent reverse transcription, so sequencing read expressed TCRB transcripts. Only in-frame clones appear in the TCRdb table, and some are missing; sequencing was by immunoSEQ multiplex PCR. Of about 620,000 clones listed, roughly a sixth are singletons. Staining for CD45RO/CCR7/CD25/CD127/CD95/CD27 allowed sorting of CD4+ naive, central memory, regulatory and stem cell-like memory cells. Once sorted, every population was more than 95% pure. Remarks on this clone: The target antigen is unknown.

The chain joins TRBV28 to TRBJ1-1; no firm D call. The clonotype originates from a young man in good health. The sequenced sample was naive CD4+ T cells from blood. CDR3 DNA sequence: TGTGCCAGCAGTTTACAGCAGACGATGAACACTGAAGCTTTCTTT. Translated, it gives CASSLQQTMNTEAFF. Using reference TRBV28 and TRBJ1-1 for the parts outside the CDR3, the full variable domain is DVKVTQSSRYLVKRTGEKVFLECVQDMDHENMFWYRQDPGLGLRLIYFSYDVKMKEKGDIPEGYSVSREKKERFSLILESASTNQTSMYLCASSLQQTMNTEAFFGQGTRLTVV.